These 24 T cell receptor beta chains originate from one sample sequenced in a study of blood T cell repertoires in COVID-19. Only in-frame clones appear in the TCRdb table, and some are missing; sequencing was by immunoSEQ multiplex PCR. The sample yields a few hundred thousand clones, about 90% seen once. What was sequenced was peripheral blood. These receptors originate from a woman aged 30 to 39 with COVID-19, enrolled during active disease.

The chain's CDR3 is CASSFGPSYNEQFF. The CDR3 nucleotides read TGCGCCAGCAGCTTCGGTCCGTCCTACAATGAGCAGTTCTTC. The chain is built from TRBV5-1 and TRBJ2-1; D is ambiguous. The CDR3 runs 14 residues. Trimming pared 2 bases from V and 1 base from J, leaving 7 bases between. Germline V gene data show CDR1 as SGHRS and CDR2 as YFSETQ.

This clone was recorded only once. This chain connects TRBV14 to TRBJ2-2, with a tentative D call TRBD2 (5 bases). Between the trimmed V and J ends, which lost 3 bases and 3 bases, there was a span of 11 bases. CDR1 is SGHDN, CDR2 FVKESK, per germline. The CDR3 has 15 residues. The CDR3 coding sequence is TGTGCCAGCAGCCAGGGTCTAGCTTACACCGGGGAGCTGTTTTTT. Protein sequence: CASSQGLAYTGELFF.

The V call is TRBV5-1, the J call TRBJ2-2; 11 positions match TRBD1. The CDR3 runs to 15 residues. Germline trimming cut 3 bases from V and 5 bases from J; bases unmatched to any gene: 3. Germline assignment: CDR1 SGHRS and CDR2 YFSETQ. The CDR3 region is CASSWGTGGTGELFF. The CDR3 DNA reads TGCGCCAGCAGCTGGGGGACAGGGGGTACCGGGGAGCTGTTTTTT.

This sequence joins TRBV6-5 and TRBJ1-6, with TRBD1 matching 7 bases. J lost 9 bases, V lost 6 bases, and 8 bases had no gene match. Germline V gives CDR1 MNHEY, CDR2 SVGAGI. The CDR3 is made up of 14 amino acids. The CDR3 spells CASSVQGKGSPLHF. Here the CDR3 DNA reads TGTGCCAGCAGCGTACAGGGGAAGGGTTCACCCCTCCACTTT.

The chain carries TRBV6-2 or TRBV6-3 and TRBJ2-7, with 10 bases identical to TRBD2. From germline, CDR1 is MNHEY and CDR2 SVGEGT. J gave up 4 bases and V 6 bases, and 15 bases lay outside the gene matches. The CDR3 spans 17 residues. The CDR3 nucleotides are TGTGCCAGCAGCCCCGTGAGACTAGCGGGCCGAAATTACGAGCAGTACTTC. This sequence encodes CASSPVRLAGRNYEQYF.

The CDR3 coding sequence is TGTGCCAGCATTATACAGGGCAATCAGCCCCAGCATTTT. Amino acids: CASIIQGNQPQHF. The chain couples TRBV27 to TRBJ1-5; TRBD1 is a possible D gene (5 bases). Germline assignment: CDR1 MNHEY and CDR2 SMNVEV (reference sequence). The CDR3 totals 13 residues. Trimming stripped 7 bases from V and 2 bases from J, with 9 bases between.

This sequence joins TRBV5-6 and TRBJ1-2, with TRBD1 matching 8 bases. J was trimmed by 4 bases and V by 4 bases; bases with no gene match: 12. The germline V gene has CDR1 SGHDT and CDR2 YYEEEE. The CDR3 totals 16 residues. The chain's CDR3 is CASSLTGTGRLYGYTF. The CDR3 nucleotides are TGTGCCAGCAGCCTGACGGGGACAGGCAGACTCTATGGCTACACCTTC.

The chain combines TRBV3-1 (or the pseudogene TRBV3-2) with TRBJ2-3; a possible D gene is TRBD1 (6 bases). The CDR3 has 17 residues. Between the trimmed V and J ends, which lost 4 bases and 3 bases, there was a span of 20 bases. The germline V gene has CDR1 LGHDT and CDR2 YNNKEL (reference sequence). The CDR3 nucleotides are TGTGCCAGCAGCCCCTTTTCGACAGGTCATGGAACAGATACGCAGTATTTT. Its protein is CASSPFSTGHGTDTQYF.

CDR3 residues: CASSLGTGVLPIYF. CDR3 DNA: TGTGCCAGCAGCTTGGGGACAGGGGTTTTGCCCATATATTTT. The genes are TRBV5-6 and TRBJ1-3; 9 bases agree with TRBD1. V lost 0 bases and J lost 11; bases outside the gene matches: 6. The CDR3 sequence is 14 residues long. CDR1 and CDR2 (germline): SGHDT, YYEEEE.

The V gene is TRBV11-2, the J gene TRBJ2-1; 8 nucleotides match TRBD2. Germline V CDR1 and CDR2: SGHAT, FQNNGV. The V gene end was trimmed by 2 bases and the J gene end by 7 bases; junction bases not matched to a gene: 19. There are 19 residues in the CDR3. The CDR3 region is CASSLLASGRPWAGNEQFF. CDR3 nucleotide sequence: TGTGCCAGCAGCTTATTGGCTAGCGGGCGTCCCTGGGCGGGAAATGAGCAGTTCTTC. Filled out from reference TRBV11-2 and TRBJ2-1, the complete variable domain reads EAGVAQSPRYKIIEKRQSVAFWCNPISGHATLYWYQQILGQGPKLLIQFQNNGVVDDSQLPKDRFSAERLKGVDSTLKIQPAKLEDSAVYLCASSLLASGRPWAGNEQFFGPGTRLTVL.

The gene calls are TRBV19 and TRBJ2-2; 8 bases align to TRBD1. The germline CDR1 and CDR2 sequences are LNHDA and SQIVND (reference sequence). This CDR3 region has 17 residues. The V gene end was trimmed by 1 base and the J gene end by 1 base; junction bases not matched to a gene: 5. This CDR3 reads CASSIGRGPLNTGELFF. DNA of the CDR3: TGTGCCAGTAGTATAGGCAGGGGGCCCTTGAACACCGGGGAGCTGTTTTTT.

The chain has TRBV2 and TRBJ1-5, with D maybe TRBD1 (6 bases). V gave up 6 bases and J gave up 2 bases, with 17 bases separating them. Germline CDR1 is SNHLY and CDR2 is FYNNEI. This CDR3 region has 16 residues. CDR3 region: CASSYLQGLGNQPQHF. CDR3 DNA: TGTGCCAGCAGCTACTTACAGGGCTTAGGCAATCAGCCCCAGCATTTT.

The table lists this clone with a count of one. This chain links TRBV5-1 with TRBJ1-5; no reliable D call. Germline V gene data show CDR1 as SGHRS and CDR2 as YFSETQ. Trimming pared 6 bases from V and 0 bases from J, leaving 13 bases between. This CDR3 comprises 15 residues. CDR3 nucleotide sequence: TGCGCCAGCAAGCCAGGTGTTAATAGCAATCAGCCCCAGCATTTT. Translation: CASKPGVNSNQPQHF.

V gene TRBV5-5 combines with J gene TRBJ1-4; D might be TRBD1 (6 bases). CDR1 and CDR2 (germline): SGHKS, YYEKEE (reference sequence). This CDR3 spans 15 amino acids. The V end lost 4 bases, the J end lost 2 bases, and 12 bases lay between the germline ends. The CDR3 nucleotides read TGTGCCAGCAGCGACATAGGACAGACTAATGAAAAACTGTTTTTT. Amino acid sequence: CASSDIGQTNEKLFF. Supplemented by reference TRBV5-5 and TRBJ1-4, the full variable domain reads DAGVTQSPTHLIKTRGQQVTLRCSPISGHKSVSWYQQVLGQGPQFIFQYYEKEERGRGNFPDRFSARQFPNYSSELNVNALLLGDSALYLCASSDIGQTNEKLFFGSGTQLSVL.

The chain combines TRBV19 with TRBJ2-3, with TRBD2 as a possible D gene (5 bases). The CDR3 contains 14 residues. Deletions cut 4 bases from V and 0 bases from J, with 8 bases between. CDR1 and CDR2 from the germline V gene are LNHDA and SQIVND (reference sequence). The CDR3 reads CASSSRTSTDTQYF. The DNA for the CDR3 is TGTGCCAGTAGTAGTCGGACTAGCACAGATACGCAGTATTTT.

This clone occurred a few times. CDR3 sequence (DNA): TGTGCCACCAGCAGAGGCCCCTGGAGGGACGAGCAGTACGTC. As protein: CATSRGPWRDEQYV. The rearrangement links TRBV15 to TRBJ2-7; TRBD2 is a possible D gene (6 bases). The CDR3 extends over 14 amino acids. Per germline, CDR1 LNHNV and CDR2 YYDKDF (reference sequence). The ends were cut back, 1 base at V and 5 bases at J, with 12 bases in the middle.

This clone occurred once. The chain couples TRBV7-8 to TRBJ2-5, with no clear D. The CDR3 has 13 amino acids. V was cut by 2 bases and J by 5 bases, with 9 bases left in between. The V gene's germline CDR1 is SGHVS and CDR2 FQNEAQ. As DNA, the CDR3 is TGTGCCAGCAGCTTAACGTATCGGGAGACCCAGTACTTC. Its protein product is CASSLTYRETQYF.

The chain joins TRBV11-3 to TRBJ1-6; D not resolved. V shed 3 bases and J shed 9 bases, with 9 bases lying between them. The CDR3 has 13 amino acids. Germline V gives CDR1 SGHNT, CDR2 YENEEA. For the CDR3, the DNA is TGTGCCAGCAGCTTCGACGCGGTTTCACCCCTCCACTTT. This gives the protein CASSFDAVSPLHF. Based on the CDR3 plus reference TRBV11-3 and TRBJ1-6, the full variable domain is EAGVVQSPRYKIIEKKQPVAFWCNPISGHNTLYWYLQNLGQGPELLIRYENEEAVDDSQLPKDRFSAERLKGVDSTLKIQPAELGDSAVYLCASSFDAVSPLHFGNGTRLTVT.

This clone was seen just once. The chain links TRBV7-8 to TRBJ2-7; 10 nucleotides line up with TRBD1. Germline V gene sequence: CDR1 SGHVS, CDR2 FQNEAQ. Trimming cost V 2 bases and J 5 bases; bases outside gene matches: 9. The CDR3 extends over 16 amino acids. CDR3 in amino acids: CASSLFGRDRGNEQYV. In DNA, the CDR3 is TGTGCCAGCAGCTTATTCGGCCGGGACAGGGGCAACGAGCAGTACGTC.

The V gene is TRBV6-1, the J gene TRBJ2-2; 12 nucleotides align to TRBD2. V shed 0 bases, J shed 7 bases, and the junction held 3 bases outside the gene matches. This CDR3 region has 16 residues. Germline loops: CDR1 MNHNS, CDR2 SASEGT. The DNA of the CDR3 is TGTGCCAGCAGTGAAGCCCGGACTAGCGGGATCGGGGAGCTGTTTTTT. It codes for CASSEARTSGIGELFF.

This clone was observed a single time. V and J are TRBV6-5 and TRBJ1-1; tentative D call: TRBD1 (6 bases). CDR1 is MNHEY and CDR2 is SVGAGI in the germline V gene. Trimming took 9 bases from V and 1 from J, leaving 15 bases between them. CDR3 length: 14 amino acids. For the CDR3, the DNA is TGTGCCAGTACGCAGGGGCCGGAGAACACTGAAGCTTTCTTT. This gives the protein CASTQGPENTEAFF.

This rearrangement joins TRBV30 to TRBJ2-6, with TRBD1 matching 12 bases. The CDR3 has 18 residues. Germline values: CDR1 GTSNPN, CDR2 SVGIG (reference sequence). Germline trimming cut 2 bases from V and 2 bases from J; bases unmatched to any gene: 7. Here the CDR3 DNA reads TGTGCCTGGAGTACACTCCGGGACAGGGGGCCTGGGGCCAACGTCCTGACTTTC. This translates into CAWSTLRDRGPGANVLTF.

This chain links TRBV18 with TRBJ2-7; 7 positions agree with TRBD2. J lost 3 bases, V lost 0 bases, and 8 bases had no gene match. The CDR3 consists of 16 residues. Germline CDR1 reads KGHSH; CDR2 reads LQKENI. The CDR3 loop reads CASSPPGREGLYEQYF. The DNA of the CDR3 is TGTGCCAGCTCACCACCCGGCAGGGAGGGGCTCTACGAGCAGTACTTC.

This chain uses TRBV2 with TRBJ2-1; TRBD1 might be the D (6 bases). V lost 1 base, J lost 2 bases, and 9 bases lay in between. The V gene's germline CDR1 is SNHLY and CDR2 FYNNEI. This CDR3 has 15 residues. DNA of the CDR3: TGTGCCAGCAGTGAAGGGCAGGGGCCCTACAATGAGCAGTTCTTC. Its translation is CASSEGQGPYNEQFF.